Following are 21 T cell receptor beta chains from one sample sequenced in a study of patients and donors after allogeneic stem cell transplantation (dated by TCRdb to the early 2020s). Preparation of the library involved RT-PCR. Data came from a NextSeq 550. TCRdb reworked the public reads: Q25 trimming with fastp, MiXCR clone assembly, productive beta chains retained. Each entry is one CDR3 protein sequence, shown with its most common DNA and genes. Present in this sample are roughly 880,000 distinct CDR3 sequences, more than 15% of which were seen just once. The top ten hold 5% to 6.5% of the sample. Source material: blood, either unsorted or a sorted T cell fraction (not recorded which). These receptors all stem from a human donor who was either an allogeneic HSCT recipient or a stem cell or donor lymphocyte infusion donor (not recorded which). It is not recorded whose cells these are; they may come from a transplant donor.

V and J are TRBV12-3 or TRBV12-4 and TRBJ2-1; 9 bases map to TRBD2. The CDR3 sequence is 16 residues long. With V trimmed by 6 bases and J by 10 bases, 16 bases remained unmatched. In DNA, the CDR3 is TGTGCCAGCAGATATACAGGGCGGGAGGGCCCGTGGGAGCAGTTCTTC. It encodes CASRYTGREGPWEQFF.

This clonotype was detected ten times or more. This chain connects TRBV7-3 to TRBJ2-5, with D perhaps TRBD2 (5 bases). This CDR3 comprises 13 residues. Looked up from germline, CDR1 is SGHTA and CDR2 is FQGTGA. Trimming stripped 1 base from V and 4 bases from J, with 7 bases between. DNA of the CDR3: TGTGCCAGCAGCTTAAACGGAGGAGAGACCCAGTACTTC. Its protein is CASSLNGGETQYF.

This clonotype was seen more than once but under ten times. The chain employs TRBV2 and TRBJ2-3; 8 nucleotides agree with TRBD2. The CDR3 spans 14 residues. Germline V gives CDR1 SNHLY, CDR2 FYNNEI. V trimming: 6 bases; J trimming: 0 bases; junction bases outside the gene matches: 2. Here the CDR3 DNA reads TGTGCCAGCAGGCGGACTAGCAGCACAGATACGCAGTATTTT. Its protein product is CASRRTSSTDTQYF.

This clonotype was observed a few times. The chain combines TRBV20-1 with TRBJ1-6; D might be TRBD1 (5 bases). Trimming stripped 3 bases from V and 10 bases from J, with 16 bases between. CDR1 is DFQATT, CDR2 SNEGSKA, per germline (reference sequence). The CDR3 has 14 residues. CDR3 DNA sequence: TGCAGTGCTAGTAGATCAACAGGAGTGTCACCCCTCCACTTT. It yields the protein CSASRSTGVSPLHF.

The V call is TRBV12-3 or TRBV12-4, the J call TRBJ1-5; 8 bases are shared with TRBD1. J gave up 6 bases and V 5 bases, and 3 bases lay outside the gene matches. The CDR3 runs 13 residues. The CDR3 region is CASSRTGRQPQHF. The CDR3 DNA reads TGTGCCAGCAGTAGGACAGGGCGTCAGCCCCAGCATTTT.

The chain uses TRBV7-2 and TRBJ2-1; TRBD1 matches 8 bases. The CDR3 has 15 residues. Germline-derived CDR1 and CDR2 are SGHTA and FQGNSA. With V trimmed by 3 bases and J by 7 bases, 8 bases remained unmatched. CDR3 bases: TGTGCCAGCAGCTTGGTCTCCCAGGGGGCGAATGAGCAGTTCTTC. Protein: CASSLVSQGANEQFF.

The rearrangement uses TRBV12-3 or TRBV12-4 and TRBJ2-1; the match to TRBD1 covers 12 bases. The CDR3 runs to 16 residues. After removal of 7 bases from V and 1 base from J, the junction contained 5 bases not matched to a gene. The CDR3 DNA is TGTGCCAGCAACCCGGGACAGGGGGCTTCCTACAATGAGCAGTTCTTC. Its protein product is CASNPGQGASYNEQFF.

The CDR3 reads CASSSTGTGPGVQPQHF. The CDR3 nucleotides read TGTGCCAGCAGTTCAACCGGGACAGGGCCGGGGGTACAGCCCCAGCATTTT. V is TRBV12-3 or TRBV12-4 and J is TRBJ1-5; 9 bases agree with TRBD1. This CDR3 contains 17 residues. The V gene end was trimmed by 4 bases and the J gene end by 7 bases; junction bases not matched to a gene: 14.

V and J are TRBV3-1 and TRBJ2-1, with 7 bases matching TRBD2. V dropped 4 bases and J dropped 10; count of bases not matched to a gene: 13. CDR1 is LGHDT, CDR2 YNNKEL, per germline (reference sequence). The CDR3 is 15 residues long. CDR3 residues: CASSPAASGLGEQFF. CDR3 DNA: TGTGCCAGCAGCCCCGCGGCTAGCGGTCTCGGGGAGCAGTTCTTC.

At least ten counts were recorded for this clonotype. Sequence at one end of the junction differs from germline and may be a read error. The chain couples TRBV5-1 to TRBJ2-7; no reliable D call. CDR3 length equals 14 residues. CDR1 is SGHRS and CDR2 is YFSETQ in the germline V gene. CDR3 sequence (DNA): TGTGCCAGCAGCTTAGAGTCGGGTTCCTACGAGCAGTACTTC. Encoded protein: CASSLESGSYEQYF.

A few counts support this clonotype. The V call is TRBV5-8, the J call TRBJ2-4, with 10 bases fitting TRBD2. Germline-derived CDR1 and CDR2 are SGHTS and YDEGEE. The V and J ends lost 4 bases and 10 bases, in that order; junction bases with no gene match: 11. This CDR3 region has 15 residues. DNA of the CDR3: TGTGCCAGCAGCGTAGGCTCACTAGCGGGAATTATTCAGTACTTC. Amino acid sequence: CASSVGSLAGIIQYF.

This clonotype was recorded a few times. The V and J genes are TRBV4-2 and TRBJ1-1; 7 bases are a match to TRBD1. Per germline, CDR1 LGHNA and CDR2 YNFKEQ. V lost 0 bases and J lost 4; bases outside the gene matches: 8. The CDR3 runs to 16 residues. This CDR3 reads CASSQDRGGRSTEAFF. As DNA, the CDR3 is TGTGCCAGCAGCCAAGATCGAGGGGGCAGGAGCACTGAAGCTTTCTTT.

The chain employs TRBV12-3 or TRBV12-4 and TRBJ1-1, with D possibly being TRBD1 (5 bases). V lost 5 bases and J lost 5, with 15 bases in between. The CDR3 extends over 14 amino acids. The CDR3 nucleotides are TGTGCCAGCAGTCATCCGGGACCTGGGACTGAAGCTTTCTTT. Residues: CASSHPGPGTEAFF.

The chain combines TRBV12-3 or TRBV12-4 with TRBJ2-1, with D possibly being TRBD1 or TRBD2 (6 bases each). The CDR3 is made up of 16 amino acids. Trimming took off 7 bases at V and 4 bases at J, with 20 bases between the two ends. The chain's CDR3 is CASTPKGDSIYNEQFF. CDR3 DNA sequence: TGTGCCAGCACCCCAAAGGGGGACTCGATTTACAATGAGCAGTTCTTC.

The gene calls are TRBV20-1 and TRBJ2-7; perhaps TRBD1 as D (6 bases). V was pared by 1 base and J by 2 bases, with 15 bases between. The CDR3 covers 15 residues. CDR1 DFQATT and CDR2 SNEGSKA come from the germline V gene (reference sequence). CDR3 region: CSARVGTLRAYEQYF. The CDR3 bases are TGCAGTGCTAGAGTGGGGACACTTAGAGCCTACGAGCAGTACTTC.

V and J are TRBV20-1 and TRBJ2-1, with D perhaps matching TRBD1 (5 bases). Per germline, CDR1 DFQATT and CDR2 SNEGSKA (reference sequence). The CDR3 sequence is 16 residues long. V gave up 0 bases and J gave up 8 bases, with 20 bases separating them. The CDR3 bases are TGCAGTGCTAGAGATAAAGGGGTGGGTTTGACTTATGAGCAGTTCTTC. The encoded protein is CSARDKGVGLTYEQFF.

This clonotype was seen a handful of times. In nucleotides, the CDR3 is TGTGCCAGCAGCCGCCGGACTGGGAGCTCCTACGAGCAGTACTTC. Translation gives CASSRRTGSSYEQYF. The V and J genes are TRBV3-1 and TRBJ2-7; D is possibly TRBD2 (5 bases). The CDR3 sequence is 15 residues long. The germline V gene has CDR1 LGHDT and CDR2 YNNKEL (reference sequence). V dropped 4 bases and J dropped 0 bases, with 13 bases sitting between them.

This chain joins TRBV21-1 and TRBJ2-7; the table assigns TRBD1, which was not confirmed against the DNA. TRBV21-1 is labeled a pseudogene. CDR3 length: 15 residues. The CDR3 bases are TGTGCCAGCAGCAAGGCAGGGACAGGGGTCCGCGAGCAGTACTTC. Amino acids: CASSKAGTGVREQYF.

This clonotype was seen just once. The chain recombines TRBV28 with TRBJ1-6; TRBD1 matches 7 bases. CDR3 length: 16 residues. Germline V CDR1 and CDR2: MDHEN, SYDVKM. Trimming at V came to 5 bases and at J to 8 bases, leaving 12 bases not matched to a gene. The CDR3 sequence is CASSKSRAGGHSPLHF. In DNA form, the CDR3 reads TGTGCCAGCAGTAAATCGAGGGCAGGGGGGCATTCACCCCTCCACTTT. The full variable domain, with the rest looked up from reference TRBV28 and TRBJ1-6, is DVKVTQSSRYLVKRTGEKVFLECVQDMDHENMFWYRQDPGLGLRLIYFSYDVKMKEKGDIPEGYSVSREKKERFSLILESASTNQTSMYLCASSKSRAGGHSPLHFGNGTRLTVT.

This clonotype has a handful of counts. The chain recombines TRBV30 with TRBJ1-1; D ambiguous. The V end was cut by 6 bases, the J end by 2 bases, with 4 bases between. Germline V gives CDR1 GTSNPN, CDR2 SVGIG (reference sequence). This CDR3 has 10 amino acids. CDR3 nucleotides: TGTGCCTGCGACAACACTGAAGCTTTCTTT. Amino acid sequence: CACDNTEAFF.

This clonotype has more than one count but fewer than ten. CDR3 sequence (DNA): TGTGCCAGCAGCCAAGGGTCCGGGCTAGCGGGGAATGAGCAGTTCTTC. The encoded protein is CASSQGSGLAGNEQFF. The V call is TRBV4-2, the J call TRBJ2-1; 9 bases are a match to TRBD2. The CDR3 runs 16 residues. Trimming took 1 base from V and 7 from J; bases not matched to a gene: 8. Germline CDR1 and CDR2: LGHNA and YNFKEQ.